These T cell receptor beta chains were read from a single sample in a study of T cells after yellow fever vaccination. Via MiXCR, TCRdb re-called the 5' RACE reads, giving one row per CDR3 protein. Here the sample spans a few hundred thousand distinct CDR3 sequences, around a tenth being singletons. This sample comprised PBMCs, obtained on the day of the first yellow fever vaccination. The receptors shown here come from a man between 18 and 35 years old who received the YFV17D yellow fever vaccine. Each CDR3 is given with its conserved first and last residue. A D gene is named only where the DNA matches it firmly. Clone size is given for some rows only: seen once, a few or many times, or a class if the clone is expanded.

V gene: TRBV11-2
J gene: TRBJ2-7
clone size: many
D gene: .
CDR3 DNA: TGTGCCAGCAGCTCGACCGGGATTTCCCACGAGCAGTACTTC
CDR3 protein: CASSSTGISHEQYF

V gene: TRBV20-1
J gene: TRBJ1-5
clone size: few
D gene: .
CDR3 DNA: TGCAGTGCTAGAGAGCCAAGGGGTAATCAGCCCCAGCATTTT
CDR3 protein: CSAREPRGNQPQHF

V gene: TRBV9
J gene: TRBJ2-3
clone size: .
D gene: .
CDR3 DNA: TGTGCCAGCAGCCCGGGGAGGCTAGCTCCAGATACGCAGTATTTT
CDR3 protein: CASSPGRLAPDTQYF

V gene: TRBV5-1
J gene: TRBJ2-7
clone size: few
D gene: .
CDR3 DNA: TGCGCCAGCAGCTCCCGACAGTCCTCGGCCGAGCAGTACTTC
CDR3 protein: CASSSRQSSAEQYF

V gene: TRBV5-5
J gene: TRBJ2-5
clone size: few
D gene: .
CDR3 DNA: TGTGCCAGCAGCGTCGAGAAAGAGACCCAGTACTTC
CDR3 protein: CASSVEKETQYF

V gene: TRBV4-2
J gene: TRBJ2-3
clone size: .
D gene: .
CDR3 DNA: TGTGCCAGCAGCCAAGGGGTAGGCACAGATACGCAGTATTTT
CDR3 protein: CASSQGVGTDTQYF

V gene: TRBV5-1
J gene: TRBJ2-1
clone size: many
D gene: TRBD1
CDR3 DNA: TGCGCCAGCAGCTTGGTGACAGGGGGCTCCTACAATGAGCAGTTCTTC
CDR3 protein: CASSLVTGGSYNEQFF

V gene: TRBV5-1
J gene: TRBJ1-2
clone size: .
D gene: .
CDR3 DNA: TGCGCCAGCAGCTTGGTCCGGTCTTCTGCTCGGGGCTACACCTTC
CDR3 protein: CASSLVRSSARGYTF

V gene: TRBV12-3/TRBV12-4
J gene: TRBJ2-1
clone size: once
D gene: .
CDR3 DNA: TGTGCCAGCTCCGCAGGGGAAAGATTCAATGAGCAGTTCTTC
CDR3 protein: CASSAGERFNEQFF

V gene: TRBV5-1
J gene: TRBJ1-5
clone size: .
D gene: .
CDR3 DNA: TGCGCCAGCAGCCCTCTTGGGGGGGCATACCAGCCCCAGCATTTT
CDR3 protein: CASSPLGGAYQPQHF

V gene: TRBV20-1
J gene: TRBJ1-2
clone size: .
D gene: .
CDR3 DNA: TGCAGTGCTGGGGGTCGAAACGGGGGGGGCTACACCTTC
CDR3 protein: CSAGGRNGGGYTF

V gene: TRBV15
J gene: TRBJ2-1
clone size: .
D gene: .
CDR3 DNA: TGTGCCACCAGCAGAGATAGACCCAGTTTAAGGCAGTTCTTC
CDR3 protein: CATSRDRPSLRQFF

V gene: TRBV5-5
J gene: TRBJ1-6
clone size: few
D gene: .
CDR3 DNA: TGTGCCAGCAGCTTGGCATTAGGGGCCGATAATTCACCCCTCCACTTT
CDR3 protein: CASSLALGADNSPLHF

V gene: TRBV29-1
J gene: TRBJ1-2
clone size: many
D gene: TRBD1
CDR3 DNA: TGCAGCGTCGCGGGACAGGGGTTTGAATATGGCTACACCTTC
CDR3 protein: CSVAGQGFEYGYTF

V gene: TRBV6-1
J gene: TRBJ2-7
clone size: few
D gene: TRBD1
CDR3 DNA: TGTGCCAGCAGCAGGGACAGGGCCCTCGAGCAGTACTTC
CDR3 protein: CASSRDRALEQYF

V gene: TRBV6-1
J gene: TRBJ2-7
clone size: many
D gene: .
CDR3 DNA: TGTGCCAGCCGAGGACGAACCTCCTACGAGCAGTACTTC
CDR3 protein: CASRGRTSYEQYF

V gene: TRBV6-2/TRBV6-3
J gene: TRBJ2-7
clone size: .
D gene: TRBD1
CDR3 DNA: TGTGCCAGCAGCGTTCCGGGACAGGGCTACGAGCAGTACTTC
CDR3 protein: CASSVPGQGYEQYF

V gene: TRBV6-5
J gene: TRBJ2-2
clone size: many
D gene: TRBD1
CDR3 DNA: TGTGCCAGCAGTTTTTACAGGGGGGACCGCCCGGACACCGGGGAGCTGTTTTTT
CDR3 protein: CASSFYRGDRPDTGELFF

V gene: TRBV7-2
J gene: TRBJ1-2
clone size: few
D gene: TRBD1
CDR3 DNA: TGTGCCAGCAGCTTCGGGACAGGGGGTGTCTATGGCTACACCTTC
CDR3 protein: CASSFGTGGVYGYTF

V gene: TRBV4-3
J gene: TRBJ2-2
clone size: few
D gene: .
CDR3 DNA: TGCGCCAGCAGCCAAGAATGGGGATGGAACACCGGGGAGCTGTTTTTT
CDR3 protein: CASSQEWGWNTGELFF

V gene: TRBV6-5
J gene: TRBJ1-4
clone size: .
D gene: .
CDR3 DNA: TGTGCCAGCAGCAGCCGAAGGACAGCTGATAATGAAAAACTGTTTTTT
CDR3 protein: CASSSRRTADNEKLFF

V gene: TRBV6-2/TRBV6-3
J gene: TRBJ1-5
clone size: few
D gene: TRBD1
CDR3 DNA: TGTGCCAGCCGTACAGGGGATCAGCCCCAGCATTTT
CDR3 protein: CASRTGDQPQHF

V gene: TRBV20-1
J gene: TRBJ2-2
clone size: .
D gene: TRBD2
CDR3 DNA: TGCAGTGCTTCCCCCCCGGGAGGGAGCACCGGGGAGCTGTTTTTT
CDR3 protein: CSASPPGGSTGELFF

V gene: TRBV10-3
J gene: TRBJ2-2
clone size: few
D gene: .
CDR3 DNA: TGTGCCAGCAGGGTTATGACGCCTGCCGGGGAGCTGTTTTTT
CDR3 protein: CASRVMTPAGELFF

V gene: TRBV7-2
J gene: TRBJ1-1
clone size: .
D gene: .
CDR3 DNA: TGTGCCAGCAGCTTAGATAGGGGACACACTGAAGCTTTCTTT
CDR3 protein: CASSLDRGHTEAFF

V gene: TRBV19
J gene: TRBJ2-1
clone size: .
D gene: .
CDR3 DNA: TGTGCCACCAACGGGGGTTATGGTGAGCAGTTCTTC
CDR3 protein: CATNGGYGEQFF

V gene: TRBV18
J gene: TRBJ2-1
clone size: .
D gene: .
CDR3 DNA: TGTGCCAGCTCAAATGTCCCGGGCTCTAACTACAATGAGCAGTTCTTC
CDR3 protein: CASSNVPGSNYNEQFF

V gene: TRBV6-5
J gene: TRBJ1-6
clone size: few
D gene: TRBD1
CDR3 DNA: TGTGCCAGCAGTTTCCGGGACAGCTTTAAATCACCCCTCCACTTT
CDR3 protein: CASSFRDSFKSPLHF

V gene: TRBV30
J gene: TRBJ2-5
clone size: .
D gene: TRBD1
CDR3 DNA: TGTGCCTGCGACAGGGGAAACCAAGAGACCCAGTACTTC
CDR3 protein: CACDRGNQETQYF

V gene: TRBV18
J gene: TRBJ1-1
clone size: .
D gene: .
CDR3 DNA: TGTGCCAGCTCACCAAGTGCCCAGGCTGAAGCTTTCTTT
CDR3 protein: CASSPSAQAEAFF

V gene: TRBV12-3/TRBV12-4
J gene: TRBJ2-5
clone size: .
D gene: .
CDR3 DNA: TGTGCCAGCAGTATCAGGGAGAGGGAGACCCAGTACTTC
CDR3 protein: CASSIRERETQYF

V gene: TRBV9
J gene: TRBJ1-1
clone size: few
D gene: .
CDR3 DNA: TGTGCCAGCAGGGAACCAAGCGACAGTAGTGGCACTGAAGCTTTCTTT
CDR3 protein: CASREPSDSSGTEAFF

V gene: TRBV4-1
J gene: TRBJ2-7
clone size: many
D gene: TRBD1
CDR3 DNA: TGCGCCAGCAGCCACCTTCTGGGACAGGGGAGCGAGCAGTACTTC
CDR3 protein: CASSHLLGQGSEQYF

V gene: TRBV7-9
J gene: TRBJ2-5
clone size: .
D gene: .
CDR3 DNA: TGTGCCAGCAGCCGAGGAGGGGGGCAAGAGACCCAGTACTTC
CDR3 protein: CASSRGGGQETQYF

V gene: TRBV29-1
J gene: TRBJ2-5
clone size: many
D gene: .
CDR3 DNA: TGCAGCGTTGAAGAAAGGAACAGCTACCAAGAGACCCAGTACTTC
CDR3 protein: CSVEERNSYQETQYF

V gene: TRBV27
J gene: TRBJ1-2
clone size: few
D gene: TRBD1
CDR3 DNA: TGTGCCAGCAGTTATATCGGACAGGGGGTGTTAGGTTATGGCTACACCTTC
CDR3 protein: CASSYIGQGVLGYGYTF

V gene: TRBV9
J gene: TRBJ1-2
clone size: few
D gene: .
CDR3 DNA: TGTGCCAGCAGCCCCGGTGGTAGGGGCGGCGATGGCTACACCTTC
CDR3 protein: CASSPGGRGGDGYTF

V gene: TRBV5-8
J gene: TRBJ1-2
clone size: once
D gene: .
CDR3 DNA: TGTGCCAGCAACGACAGGTATATGGATGGCTACACCTTC
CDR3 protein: CASNDRYMDGYTF

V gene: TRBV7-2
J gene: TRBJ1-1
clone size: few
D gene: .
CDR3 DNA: TGTGCCAGCAGCTTAGATGGGGGTTTCGGCACTGAAGCTTTCTTT
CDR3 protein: CASSLDGGFGTEAFF

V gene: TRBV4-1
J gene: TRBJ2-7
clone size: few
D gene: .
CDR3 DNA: TGCGCCAGCAGCCAAGATCCCAGGGATCCTTACGAGCAGTACTTC
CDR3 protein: CASSQDPRDPYEQYF

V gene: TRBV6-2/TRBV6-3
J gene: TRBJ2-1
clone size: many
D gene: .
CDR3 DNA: TGTGCCAGCAGACGGGACGGGAGCAATGAGCAGTTCTTC
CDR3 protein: CASRRDGSNEQFF

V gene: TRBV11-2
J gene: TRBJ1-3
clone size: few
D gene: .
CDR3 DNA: TGTGCCAGCAGCCGGGTCGGGGGCGCATCTGGAAACACCATATATTTT
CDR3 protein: CASSRVGGASGNTIYF